A single sample is the source of the 30 T cell receptor beta chains below, sequenced in a study of memory CD8 T cells in hepatitis C reinfection. The time point was: pre-reinfection, 55 to 20 weeks before reinfection detection. The sorted cells went straight to TCR sequencing with no prior in vitro expansion. Some clones are missing from TCRdb's copy, which holds only in-frame ones; the method was immunoSEQ multiplex PCR. This table has more than 45,000 clones, roughly 89% appearing once. Sequenced sample: naive CD8+ T cells sorted from blood. Receptors originate from a man between 18 and 35 years old with hepatitis C virus infection.

The CDR3 region is CASSLSGTGESPLHF. The CDR3, as DNA: TGCGCCAGCAGCCTCTCCGGGACAGGGGAATCACCCCTCCACTTT. This sequence joins TRBV4-1 and TRBJ1-6; 10 nucleotides match TRBD1. This CDR3 has 15 amino acids. With V trimmed by 4 bases and J by 10 bases, 7 bases remained unmatched. CDR1 and CDR2 (germline): MGHRA, YSYEKL.

The chain recombines TRBV7-9 with TRBJ1-1; D is perhaps TRBD1 (6 bases). The CDR3 runs to 15 residues. Germline V gene data show CDR1 as SEHNR and CDR2 as FQNEAQ (reference sequence). V was cut by 5 bases and J by 11 bases, with 24 bases left in between. The CDR3 here is CASSPAGDLDLYAFF. The CDR3 DNA follows: TGTGCCAGCAGCCCCGCAGGGGACCTAGACCTTTATGCTTTCTTT.

The chain joins TRBV28 to TRBJ2-6; 7 nucleotides align to TRBD1. This CDR3 comprises 18 residues. CDR1 and CDR2 from the germline V gene are MDHEN and SYDVKM. V lost 8 bases to trimming and J lost 0 bases; unmatched junction nucleotides: 13. CDR3: CASPVGQVLSSGANVLTF. The CDR3 region has the DNA TGTGCCAGCCCCGTCGGACAGGTCCTAAGCTCTGGGGCCAACGTCCTGACTTTC.

This rearrangement joins TRBV11-2 to TRBJ2-5; 12 bases are a match to TRBD2. The CDR3 loop spans 15 amino acids. Germline V gene data show CDR1 as SGHAT and CDR2 as FQNNGV. V was clipped by 5 bases and J by 4 bases; unmatched bases: 5. Here the CDR3 DNA reads TGTGCCAGCAGCCGGCTAGCGGGGGGGGGAGAGACCCAGTACTTC. It specifies CASSRLAGGGETQYF.

The chain recombines TRBV4-1 with TRBJ1-1; a possible D gene is TRBD1 (5 bases). Germline V gene data show CDR1 as MGHRA and CDR2 as YSYEKL. The CDR3 contains 14 residues. V was trimmed by 2 bases and J by 4 bases, leaving 11 bases between them. The CDR3 spells CASSQNLGGTEAFF. In DNA form, the CDR3 reads TGCGCCAGCAGCCAAAATTTGGGGGGCACTGAAGCTTTCTTT.

The gene calls are TRBV29-1 and TRBJ2-5, with D possibly matching TRBD1 (5 bases). Germline CDR1 and CDR2: SQVTM and ANQGSEA. The ends were cut back, 3 bases at V and 3 bases at J, with 17 bases in the middle. This CDR3 comprises 15 residues. Here the CDR3 DNA reads TGCAGCGTTGAGTATGCAGACCAGGGCAAAGAGACCCAGTACTTC. Translated: CSVEYADQGKETQYF.

This rearrangement joins TRBV7-9 to TRBJ2-1; a weak D match, TRBD1 (5 bases). V was clipped by 5 bases and J by 7 bases, with 18 bases between them. This CDR3 is built from 15 residues. Germline CDR1 SEHNR, CDR2 FQNEAQ (reference sequence). For the CDR3, the DNA is TGTGCCAGCAGCCCCCAATTGGCAGGGCGGAATGAGCAGTTCTTC. Translation: CASSPQLAGRNEQFF.

This clone was seen a single time. The rearrangement uses TRBV6-5 and TRBJ2-1; 7 bases fit TRBD2. Trimming took 11 bases from V and 1 from J; bases not matched to a gene: 8. The CDR3 spans 14 residues. The germline V gene has CDR1 MNHEY and CDR2 SVGAGI. The CDR3, as DNA: TGTGCCGGAGGCGGGGGAAAGTCCTACAATGAGCAGTTCTTC. Protein sequence: CAGGGGKSYNEQFF.

The V call is TRBV21-1, the J call TRBJ2-2; TRBD2 is the table's D call, not checked against the DNA. TRBV21-1 is shown as a pseudogene. The CDR3 consists of 15 residues. Here the CDR3 reads CASSKGRTSCGELFF. CDR3 coding DNA: TGTGCCAGCAGCAAAGGACGGACTAGCTGTGGGGAGCTGTTTTTT.

V and J are TRBV6-5 and TRBJ1-2, with 8 positions matching TRBD1. The CDR3 totals 15 residues. Looked up from germline, CDR1 is MNHEY and CDR2 is SVGAGI. Trimming took 3 bases from V and 4 from J; bases not matched to a gene: 7. The CDR3 loop reads CASSYGQGAFYGYTF. CDR3 in DNA: TGTGCCAGCAGTTATGGGCAGGGGGCTTTCTATGGCTACACCTTC.

This chain uses TRBV9 with TRBJ1-3; possibly TRBD1 for D (6 bases). The CDR3 contains 15 residues. Germline-derived CDR1 and CDR2 are SGDLS and YYNGEE. Deletions cut 4 bases from V and 2 bases from J, with 13 bases between. CDR3 coding DNA: TGTGCCAGCAGCTTTGGACAGAGCCCTGGAAACACCATATATTTT. The encoded protein is CASSFGQSPGNTIYF.

CDR3 nucleotides: TGCGCCAGCAGCCAACTTGACAGGGCGGGCACCGGGGAGCTGTTTTTT. Its protein product is CASSQLDRAGTGELFF. The chain employs TRBV4-1 and TRBJ2-2; 7 nucleotides match TRBD1. CDR1 is MGHRA, CDR2 YSYEKL, per germline. The CDR3 runs to 16 residues. V lost 2 bases and J lost 4; bases outside the gene matches: 7.

This chain joins TRBV10-2 and TRBJ2-7; D perhaps matches TRBD2 (7 bases). Germline V gene lookup returns CDR1 WSHSY and CDR2 SAAADI. CDR3 length: 14 residues. V dropped 8 bases and J dropped 3 bases, with 17 bases sitting between them. CDR3 region: CASARGAGSYEQYF. CDR3 DNA: TGCGCCAGCGCCCGGGGGGCTGGGAGCTACGAGCAGTACTTC.

The chain is built from TRBV6-1 and TRBJ2-2; TRBD2 matches at 7 bases. The CDR3 sequence is 19 residues long. The trim removed 1 base at V and 5 bases at J, leaving 16 bases unmatched. The germline V gene encodes CDR1 MNHNS and CDR2 SASEGT. CDR3 sequence (DNA): TGTGCCAGCAGTGAAGAGTCATTGGGCGGGAGAGAAAGGACCGGGGAGCTGTTTTTT. Its translation is CASSEESLGGRERTGELFF.

The CDR3 is CASSSLAGVKYNEQFF. Here the CDR3 DNA reads TGTGCCAGCAGCTCACTAGCGGGGGTAAAGTACAATGAGCAGTTCTTC. The J gene is TRBJ2-1, the V gene TRBV11-2, with 11 bases lining up with TRBD2. This CDR3 region has 16 residues. Germline CDR1 and CDR2: SGHAT and FQNNGV. J gave up 4 bases and V 4 bases, and 6 bases lay outside the gene matches.

J is TRBJ1-2 and V is TRBV7-2; maybe TRBD1 (6 bases). The length of the CDR3 is 12 residues. Germline CDR1 and CDR2: SGHTA and FQGNSA. V was pared by 7 bases and J by 10 bases, with 16 bases between. The CDR3 bases are TGTGCCAGCACCGAAGCCGGGGGGCTCTACACCTTC. It specifies CASTEAGGLYTF.

This rearrangement joins TRBV10-3 to TRBJ2-7; 8 bases are a match to TRBD1. Trimming cost V 6 bases and J 1 base; bases outside gene matches: 14. The CDR3 loop spans 17 amino acids. Germline V gives CDR1 ENHRY, CDR2 SYGVKD. The CDR3 region has the DNA TGTGCCATCAGCGCCCACGGCGAGACAGGGGAATCCTACGAGCAGTACGTC. Translating it yields CAISAHGETGESYEQYV.

This clone was recorded only once. The rearrangement links TRBV12-5 to TRBJ1-1; no clear D gene. Trimming left V 5 bases short and J 7 bases short, with 17 bases between. This CDR3 comprises 14 residues. Germline CDR1 is LGHNT and CDR2 is FRNRAP. The CDR3 DNA is TGTGCTAGTGGTCGTCGGGGAGCCGACCGTGAAGCTTTCTTT. Its protein is CASGRRGADREAFF.

The chain is built from TRBV6-1 and TRBJ2-7; unclear D gene. V lost 5 bases, J lost 2 bases, and 7 bases lay in between. Germline lookup yields CDR1 MNHNS and CDR2 SASEGT. The CDR3 is 12 residues long. This chain's CDR3 is CASSYEAYEQYF. Written as DNA, the CDR3 is TGTGCCAGCAGTTATGAGGCCTACGAGCAGTACTTC.

This chain links TRBV18 with TRBJ1-5; 12 nucleotides line up with TRBD1. The length of the CDR3 is 16 residues. CDR1 KGHSH and CDR2 LQKENI come from the germline V gene. The junction had 4 bases not matched to a gene; V was cut back by 4 bases and J by 3 bases. CDR3 DNA sequence: TGTGCCAGCTCACTGGGACAGGGGGCAATCAATCAGCCCCAGCATTTT. It yields the protein CASSLGQGAINQPQHF.

The gene calls are TRBV11-2 and TRBJ2-5; D is perhaps TRBD2 (6 bases). There are 18 residues in the CDR3. Germline CDR1 reads SGHAT; CDR2 reads FQNNGV. The V and J ends lost 5 bases and 0 bases respectively, with 22 bases between them. The DNA of the CDR3 is TGTGCCAGCAGCCGGGAAACTAGCCGACAAACGTACCAAGAGACCCAGTACTTC. It yields the protein CASSRETSRQTYQETQYF.

The V gene is TRBV19, the J gene TRBJ2-4; possible D gene TRBD1, 6 bases. CDR3 length equals 14 residues. Per germline, CDR1 LNHDA and CDR2 SQIVND (reference sequence). V lost 8 bases, J lost 2 bases, and 13 bases lay in between. The CDR3: CASQGPYTKNIQYF. CDR3 sequence (DNA): TGTGCCAGTCAGGGGCCATACACCAAAAACATTCAGTACTTC.

The V and J genes are TRBV27 and TRBJ2-1; D perhaps matches TRBD1 (6 bases). Germline-derived CDR1 and CDR2 are MNHEY and SMNVEV (reference sequence). Trimming took 0 bases from V and 4 from J, leaving 13 bases between them. The length of the CDR3 is 16 residues. The CDR3 here is CASSLSIGDTYNEQFF. The CDR3 DNA follows: TGTGCCAGCAGTTTATCGATCGGGGACACTTACAATGAGCAGTTCTTC.

The V and J genes are TRBV30 and TRBJ1-6, with TRBD1 matching 8 bases. The CDR3 totals 13 residues. Germline V gene lookup returns CDR1 GTSNPN and CDR2 SVGIG (reference sequence). V shed 3 bases and J 9 bases; nucleotides not matched to a gene: 4. CDR3 region: CAWRTGAGSPLHF. CDR3 DNA sequence: TGTGCCTGGAGGACAGGGGCTGGTTCACCCCTCCACTTT. The full variable domain, in which reference TRBV30 and TRBJ1-6 provide the parts outside the CDR3, is SQTIHQWPATLVQPVGSPLSLECTVEGTSNPNLYWYRQAAGRGLQLLFYSVGIGQISSEVPQNLSASRPQDRQFILSSKKLLLSDSGFYLCAWRTGAGSPLHFGNGTRLTVT.

This clone has a handful of counts. The chain has TRBV7-9 and TRBJ1-4; 8 bases line up with TRBD1. V lost 5 bases, J lost 7 bases, and 6 bases stayed unmatched. This CDR3 contains 14 residues. Germline V gene sequence: CDR1 SEHNR, CDR2 FQNEAQ (reference sequence). The CDR3 spells CASSTGGYFEKLFF. The DNA for the CDR3 is TGTGCCAGCAGCACAGGGGGGTACTTTGAAAAACTGTTTTTT.

The chain uses TRBV5-4 and TRBJ2-7, with a weak D call TRBD2 (6 bases). Trimming removed 4 bases at V and 7 bases at J, with 18 bases between. The germline V gene has CDR1 SGHNT and CDR2 YYREEE (reference sequence). CDR3 size: 14 residues. CDR3 amino acids: CASSPIGEVREQYF. CDR3 bases: TGTGCCAGCAGCCCCATCGGGGAGGTCCGTGAGCAGTACTTC.

The chain carries TRBV4-3 and TRBJ2-7; 8 nucleotides agree with TRBD1. Germline CDR1 and CDR2: LGHNA and YSLEER. The trim removed 2 bases at V and 1 base at J, leaving 22 bases unmatched. This CDR3 is built from 21 residues. CDR3 nucleotide sequence: TGCGCCAGCAGCCAACCTCTATCCCCCAGGGGGCGTCCCTTAACTTCCTACGAGCAGTACGTC. Encoded protein: CASSQPLSPRGRPLTSYEQYV.

This sequence joins TRBV5-1 and TRBJ2-1; TRBD2 matches at 7 bases. Germline V CDR1 and CDR2: SGHRS, YFSETQ. Trimming at V came to 5 bases and at J to 15 bases, leaving 17 bases not matched to a gene. This CDR3 is 14 amino acids long. The CDR3 DNA is TGCGCCAGCAGTTCTCACGGGGGGTCCGATGCTGGGTTCTTC. Translation: CASSSHGGSDAGFF. The full variable domain, in which reference TRBV5-1 and TRBJ2-1 provide the parts outside the CDR3, is KAGVTQTPRYLIKTRGQQVTLSCSPISGHRSVSWYQQTPGQGLQFLFEYFSETQRNKGNFPGRFSGRQFSNSRSEMNVSTLELGDSALYLCASSSHGGSDAGFFGPGTRLTVL.

V and J are TRBV19 and TRBJ2-7; 11 positions agree with TRBD2. The germline V gene has CDR1 LNHDA and CDR2 SQIVND (reference sequence). J was trimmed by 7 bases and V by 5 bases; bases with no gene match: 4. CDR3 length: 13 amino acids. The CDR3 DNA reads as TGTGCCAGTAGTTCAACTAGCGGGGGAGAGCAGTACGTC. Amino acid sequence: CASSSTSGGEQYV.

This clone was picked up one time. V gene TRBV28 combines with J gene TRBJ2-5; maybe TRBD2 (6 bases). Near its end, the DNA agrees better with TRBJ2-7, so the J call may be wrong. The CDR3 is 14 residues long. CDR1 MDHEN and CDR2 SYDVKM come from the germline V gene. CDR3 region: CASSLAGTSYEQYF. CDR3 sequence (DNA): TGTGCCAGCAGTTTGGCGGGGACTTCCTACGAGCAGTACTTC.